What follows is one TCR beta chain and its context. Its antigen is currently unknown. V was pared by 0 bases and J by 0 bases, with 8 bases of the junction left unmatched. The CDR3 has 17 amino acids. Germline V gene sequence: CDR1 SGHRS, CDR2 YFSETQ. The record originates from a study of T-cell reconstitution after alpha-beta-depleted transplantation in children. Unique molecular identifiers were used to barcode this TCRbeta library. TCRdb fed the PCR reads into MiXCR, producing one record per CDR3 protein. This repertoire shows about 540,000 distinct CDR3 sequences, 25% to 30% found once; its top ten account for under 45%. Study observations and caveats: Diversity and T-cell counts at one year after transplant derived mostly from new T cells. About two months after transplant, alpha-beta T cells reportedly came from several hundred expanded graft clones.

V and J are TRBV5-1 and TRBJ2-5, with 7 nucleotides matching TRBD2. Sequencing was performed on PBMCs, taken before TCRalphabeta/CD19-depleted stem cell transplant. The sequence was obtained from a boy under two years old with Wiskott-Aldrich syndrome, due to receive a stem cell transplant. In DNA, the CDR3 is TGCGCCAGCAGCTTGGTTCTAGCGGATTTGTACCAAGAGACCCAGTACTTC. It specifies CASSLVLADLYQETQYF.